Listed here are 25 T cell receptor beta chains from one sample, sequenced in a study of T cells of healthy individuals. TCRdb re-called the 5' RACE reads through MiXCR, storing one row per CDR3 protein. Of under 70,000 distinct CDR3 sequences in the sample, over 12% were seen once. Receptors were obtained from a human donor in good health.

In this sample, this clonotype turned up many times. This sequence joins TRBV29-1 and TRBJ2-7; TRBD2 aligns across 8 bases. The CDR3 has 12 residues. V lost 4 bases, J lost 4 bases, and 3 bases stayed unmatched. Germline assignment: CDR1 SQVTM and CDR2 ANQGSEA. CDR3 nucleotide sequence: TGCAGCGTTGCCCCTAGCGGGTACGAGCAGTACTTC. It specifies CSVAPSGYEQYF.

Many counts were recorded for this clonotype. The CDR3 DNA reads TGTGCCAGCAGTCCCCCGGGACGGTCGTACAATGAGCAGTTCTTC. Protein product: CASSPPGRSYNEQFF. The V and J genes are TRBV6-5 and TRBJ2-1; D may match TRBD1 or TRBD2 (5 bases each). V was cut by 5 bases and J by 4 bases, with 15 bases left in between. CDR1 and CDR2 from the germline V gene are MNHEY and SVGAGI. The CDR3 is made up of 15 amino acids.

This clonotype was seen at least ten times. This rearrangement joins TRBV4-3 to TRBJ1-4; D gene unclear. The CDR3 is 13 amino acids. V was shortened by 0 bases and J by 8 bases, with 7 bases between the two germline ends. The V gene's germline CDR1 is LGHNA and CDR2 YSLEER. The CDR3 reads CASSQDRREKLFF. For the CDR3, the DNA is TGCGCCAGCAGCCAAGATCGAAGGGAAAAACTGTTTTTT.

A remark on this clonotype: This sequence may be a read error, since a much larger clone differs from it by one base. The V gene is TRBV29-1, the J gene TRBJ1-2; D unclear. Germline CDR1 SQVTM, CDR2 ANQGSEA. The CDR3 has 12 amino acids. The CDR3 is CSVEAPGGGYNF. CDR3 in DNA: TGCAGCGTTGAGGCGCCGGGAGGTGGCTACAACTTC.

This clonotype was seen ten or more times. The CDR3 region is CASSQDEGAGPYEQYF. The CDR3 coding sequence is TGCGCCAGCAGCCAAGATGAGGGGGCGGGCCCCTACGAGCAGTACTTC. The chain recombines TRBV4-3 with TRBJ2-7; 7 positions agree with TRBD1. V shed 0 bases and J 2 bases; nucleotides not matched to a gene: 7. The length of the CDR3 is 16 residues. CDR1 and CDR2 from the germline V gene are LGHNA and YSLEER.

In this sample, this clonotype turned up many times. The chain recombines TRBV20-1 with TRBJ1-5; unclear D gene. The CDR3 extends over 16 amino acids. CDR1 is DFQATT, CDR2 SNEGSKA, per germline (reference sequence). V was trimmed by 7 bases and J by 0 bases, leaving 19 bases between them. In DNA, the CDR3 is TGCAGTGTTCTGGGTAGTGGAATTTATAGCAATCAGCCCCAGCATTTT. It yields the protein CSVLGSGIYSNQPQHF.

This clonotype was observed a handful of times. This chain's CDR3 is CATSVNTGELFF. The CDR3 nucleotides are TGTGCCACCAGTGTTAACACCGGGGAGCTGTTTTTT. The rearrangement joins TRBV24-1 to TRBJ2-2; D is uncertain. This CDR3 is 12 amino acids long. Germline CDR1 KGHDR, CDR2 SFDVKD. V was pared by 5 bases and J by 2 bases, with 2 bases between.

A few counts support this clonotype. The chain combines TRBV9 with TRBJ1-6, with 9 bases matching TRBD1. CDR1 and CDR2 from the germline V gene are SGDLS and YYNGEE. J gave up 6 bases and V 4 bases, and 11 bases lay outside the gene matches. The CDR3 has 17 amino acids. The CDR3 DNA follows: TGTGCCAGCAGCACCCGGACAGGGGATCCCTCTAATTCACCCCTCCACTTT. Translating gives CASSTRTGDPSNSPLHF.

The chain links TRBV7-8 to TRBJ2-5; TRBD1 aligns across 10 bases. J was trimmed by 5 bases and V by 5 bases; bases with no gene match: 11. In germline, CDR1 is SGHVS, CDR2 FQNEAQ. This CDR3 region has 16 residues. CDR3 region: CASSPGQGVSGETQYF. In DNA form, the CDR3 reads TGTGCCAGCAGCCCCGGACAGGGGGTCTCGGGGGAGACCCAGTACTTC.

The chain couples TRBV18 to TRBJ1-5; D is perhaps TRBD1 (6 bases). Germline V CDR1 and CDR2: KGHSH, LQKENI. This CDR3 region has 13 residues. V lost 3 bases, J lost 4 bases, and 7 bases lay in between. The DNA of the CDR3 is TGTGCCAGCTCACCGCAGGGGAATCAGCCCCAGCATTTT. Its translation: CASSPQGNQPQHF.

This chain joins TRBV5-1 and TRBJ1-1, with D possibly matching TRBD1 (5 bases). The germline V gene encodes CDR1 SGHRS and CDR2 YFSETQ. V was cut by 0 bases and J by 5 bases, with 11 bases left in between. CDR3 length equals 14 residues. CDR3 region: CASSLGWGSTEAFF. DNA of the CDR3: TGCGCCAGCAGCTTGGGGTGGGGGAGTACTGAAGCTTTCTTT.

Only a few counts were recorded for this clonotype. The chain has TRBV11-2 and TRBJ2-1, with TRBD2 identical over 9 bases. The CDR3 runs to 15 residues. Germline V gives CDR1 SGHAT, CDR2 FQNNGV. V was clipped by 1 base and J by 5 bases; unmatched bases: 3. The CDR3 nucleotides are TGTGCCAGCAGCTTAGGCTCTAGCGGGAACAATGAGCAGTTCTTC. It translates to CASSLGSSGNNEQFF.

This clonotype was counted at least ten times. This chain connects TRBV9 to TRBJ1-2, with a weak D call TRBD1 (5 bases). The CDR3 loop spans 16 amino acids. Trimming took off 6 bases at V and 8 bases at J, with 26 bases between the two ends. Germline-derived CDR1 and CDR2 are SGDLS and YYNGEE. CDR3: CASTPTSGQGLSGYTF. The CDR3 DNA sequence: TGTGCCAGCACCCCCACCTCTGGCCAGGGTCTCTCGGGCTACACCTTC.

The table lists this clonotype with many counts. V and J are TRBV7-9 and TRBJ1-2; 7 bases line up with TRBD1. This CDR3 has 14 residues. The V gene end was trimmed by 0 bases and the J gene end by 2 bases; junction bases not matched to a gene: 0. The V gene's germline CDR1 is SEHNR and CDR2 FQNEAQ (reference sequence). CDR3 amino acids: CASSLATGNYGYTF. The CDR3 bases are TGTGCCAGCAGCTTAGCGACAGGGAACTATGGCTACACCTTC. The full variable domain, completed using reference TRBV7-9 and TRBJ1-2, is DTGVSQNPRHKITKRGQNVTFRCDPISEHNRLYWYRQTLGQGPEFLTYFQNEAQLEKSRLLSDRFSAERPKGSFSTLEIQRTEQGDSAMYLCASSLATGNYGYTFGSGTRLTVV.

This clonotype was seen many times. This rearrangement joins TRBV24-1 to TRBJ2-1; TRBD1 aligns across 8 bases. The CDR3 is made up of 17 amino acids. Germline V gene data show CDR1 as KGHDR and CDR2 as SFDVKD. The J segment lost 7 bases and the V segment lost 4 bases, leaving 14 bases of the junction unmatched. CDR3: CATSDPPGQGNQNEQFF. In DNA form, the CDR3 reads TGTGCCACCAGTGACCCTCCTGGACAGGGCAACCAGAATGAGCAGTTCTTC.

In this sample, this clonotype turned up many times. The rearrangement joins TRBV20-1 to TRBJ2-1, with 7 nucleotides matching TRBD1. Germline-derived CDR1 and CDR2 are DFQATT and SNEGSKA (reference sequence). This CDR3 has 15 amino acids. The ends lost 2 bases at V and 6 bases at J; junction bases unmatched: 10. DNA of the CDR3: TGCAGTGCTAGACGTCCACAGGGGACCGGCAATGAGCAGTTCTTC. Translating it yields CSARRPQGTGNEQFF.

The table lists this clonotype with a few counts. The rearrangement joins TRBV18 to TRBJ1-1; D ambiguous. This CDR3 spans 12 amino acids. CDR1 KGHSH and CDR2 LQKENI come from the germline V gene. Trimming cost V 7 bases and J 0 bases, with 6 bases left between them. The CDR3 loop reads CASFSMNTEAFF. DNA of the CDR3: TGTGCCAGCTTCAGCATGAACACTGAAGCTTTCTTT.

Only a few counts were recorded for this clonotype. V usage is TRBV7-8 and J usage is TRBJ2-1; TRBD2 matches at 14 bases. The ends lost 5 bases at V and 9 bases at J; junction bases unmatched: 12. CDR1 is SGHVS and CDR2 is FQNEAQ in the germline V gene. This CDR3 has 17 residues. The CDR3 region has the DNA TGTGCCAGCAGCGACGGGTTTCCGGGACTAGCGGGAGTTGAGCAGTTCTTC. It translates to CASSDGFPGLAGVEQFF.

This clonotype was observed a handful of times. The CDR3 nucleotides are TGTGCCTGGAAACACGCGGGGCCCGGGGAGCTGTTTTTT. It is translated as CAWKHAGPGELFF. The chain uses TRBV30 and TRBJ2-2; tentative D call: TRBD2 (6 bases). The CDR3 is 13 amino acids. Germline V CDR1 and CDR2: GTSNPN, SVGIG (reference sequence). V lost 4 bases and J 6 bases, leaving 12 bases between the germline ends. The full variable domain, completed using reference TRBV30 and TRBJ2-2, is SQTIHQWPATLVQPVGSPLSLECTVEGTSNPNLYWYRQAAGRGLQLLFYSVGIGQISSEVPQNLSASRPQDRQFILSSKKLLLSDSGFYLCAWKHAGPGELFFGEGSRLTVL.

This sequence joins TRBV24-1 and TRBJ2-1, with 8 bases matching TRBD2. CDR3 length: 15 residues. Germline V gene sequence: CDR1 KGHDR, CDR2 SFDVKD. Trimming at V came to 6 bases and at J to 6 bases, leaving 9 bases not matched to a gene. CDR3 bases: TGTGCCACCAGTAGGGTGGGAGCGGGGGTCAATGAGCAGTTCTTC. Its translation: CATSRVGAGVNEQFF.

This clonotype appeared many times. J is TRBJ1-1 and V is TRBV21-1; the DNA was not compared with TRBD1, the D call given in the table. TRBV21-1 is assigned pseudogene status. The CDR3 is made up of 15 amino acids. In DNA, the CDR3 is TGTGCCAGCAGCAAGAGTGACAGGGGGTGCACTGAAGCTTTCTTT. It encodes CASSKSDRGCTEAFF.

The chain recombines TRBV7-2 with TRBJ1-1; D is perhaps TRBD1 (6 bases). Germline V gene data show CDR1 as SGHTA and CDR2 as FQGNSA. This CDR3 comprises 14 residues. The V end was cut by 5 bases, the J end by 4 bases, with 14 bases between. For the CDR3, the DNA is TGTGCCAGCAGCCTCTACAGGGTTCGCACTGAAGCTTTCTTT. Protein sequence: CASSLYRVRTEAFF. The full variable domain, its missing parts supplied by reference TRBV7-2 and TRBJ1-1, is GAGVSQSPSNKVTEKGKDVELRCDPISGHTALYWYRQSLGQGLEFLIYFQGNSAPDKSGLPSDRFSAERTGGSVSTLTIQRTQQEDSAVYLCASSLYRVRTEAFFGQGTRLTVV.

This clonotype came up many times. J is TRBJ1-1 and V is TRBV7-2; unclear D gene. Trimming left V 2 bases short and J 11 bases short, with 15 bases between. This CDR3 region has 13 residues. Per germline, CDR1 SGHTA and CDR2 FQGNSA. This CDR3 reads CASSLRAASMAFF. For the CDR3, the DNA is TGTGCCAGCAGCTTAAGGGCCGCATCTATGGCTTTCTTT.

This chain joins TRBV12-3 or TRBV12-4 and TRBJ2-7; 8 bases align to TRBD2. After removal of 0 bases from V and 6 bases from J, the junction contained 7 bases not matched to a gene. This CDR3 has 15 residues. CDR3 sequence: CASSLALSTSAEQYF. Written as DNA, the CDR3 is TGTGCCAGCAGTTTAGCGCTATCGACTAGCGCCGAGCAGTACTTC.

This clonotype came up many times. The rearrangement joins TRBV20-1 to TRBJ2-3, with 11 bases matching TRBD2. Germline CDR1 reads DFQATT; CDR2 reads SNEGSKA (reference sequence). CDR3 length: 15 residues. V dropped 6 bases and J dropped 4; count of bases not matched to a gene: 9. CDR3 sequence (DNA): TGCAGTGCCCCGGGTGGTAGCGGGGGGGCAGATACGCAGTATTTT. This encodes CSAPGGSGGADTQYF.